Listed below are T cell receptor beta chains from one sample, sequenced in a study of blood T cell repertoires in COVID-19. The assay was immunoSEQ multiplex PCR, and TCRdb's table has in-frame clones only and misses some. This table holds about 180,000 clones, about 87% found once. Sequenced: peripheral blood. These receptors were taken from a woman in her thirties with acute or convalescent COVID-19. Each CDR3 is given with its conserved first and last residue. A D gene is named only where the DNA matches it firmly.

TRBJ2-1	TRBV5-1	-	CASSLGDSYNEQFF
TRBJ2-5	TRBV29-1	-	CSVAVWETQYF
TRBJ2-5	TRBV3-1/TRBV3-2	TRBD2	CASSQGLTGGGYQETQYF
TRBJ2-3	TRBV30	-	CAWTGGRWDTQYF
TRBJ1-5	TRBV6-4	-	CASSRGGSNQPQHF
TRBJ1-6	TRBV7-2	-	CASSPFLQGPLHF
TRBJ1-2	TRBV6-5	TRBD1	CASTQGGGYTF
TRBJ2-1	TRBV19	-	CASRKYQNNEQFF
TRBJ2-1	TRBV5-6	-	CASKLERFGYNEQFF
TRBJ2-7	TRBV28	TRBD1	CASRDRASSYEQYF
TRBJ1-2	TRBV2	-	CASSDQGTYGYTF
TRBJ1-5	TRBV5-5	-	CASTRGGNNQPQHF
TRBJ1-1	TRBV9	TRBD1	CASQGAGSTEAFF
TRBJ2-2	TRBV6-5	-	CASSYWPRPGELFF
TRBJ2-1	TRBV6-1	-	CASSERGDNEQFF
TRBJ1-4	TRBV15	-	CATSRDSVATNEKLFF
TRBJ2-3	TRBV4-1	TRBD1	CASSQDGQGRGDTQYF
TRBJ2-2	TRBV18	TRBD1	CASSLRGRTGELFF
TRBJ2-7	TRBV6-5	TRBD1	CASSRQGEGAYEQYF
TRBJ2-5	TRBV5-1	TRBD2	CASSLGGVQETQYF
TRBJ1-6	TRBV19	TRBD1	CASSFQGVDSPLHF
TRBJ2-5	TRBV18	TRBD2	CASSQGLAGEGETQYF
TRBJ2-1	TRBV5-6	-	CASSLGPVQATTSYNEQFF
TRBJ2-3	TRBV18	-	CASSPSQGTYTDTQYF
TRBJ1-2	TRBV6-5	-	CASSYVGSGYGYTF